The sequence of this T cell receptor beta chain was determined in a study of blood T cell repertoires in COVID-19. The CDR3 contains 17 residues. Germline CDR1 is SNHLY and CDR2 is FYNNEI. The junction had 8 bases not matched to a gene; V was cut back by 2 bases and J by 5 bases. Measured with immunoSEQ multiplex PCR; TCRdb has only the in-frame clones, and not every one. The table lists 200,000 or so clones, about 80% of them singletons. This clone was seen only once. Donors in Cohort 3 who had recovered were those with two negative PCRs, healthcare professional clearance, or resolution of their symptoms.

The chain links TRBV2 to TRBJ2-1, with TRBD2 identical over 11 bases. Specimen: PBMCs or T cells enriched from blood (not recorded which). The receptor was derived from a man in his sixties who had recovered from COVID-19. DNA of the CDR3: TGTGCCAGCAGTGAAAGGCGGCTAGCGGGGGGCCACAATGAGCAGTTCTTC. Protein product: CASSERRLAGGHNEQFF.